This T cell receptor (beta chain) comes out of a study of OX40 agonist ivuxolimab in advanced cancers. The overall study: Every 2 weeks, ivuxolimab was infused into the patients intravenously at between 0.01 and 10 mg/kg. Patients receiving dose escalation had hepatocellular carcinoma, melanoma, renal cell or head and neck cancer.

Whole-study findings and limits: Both CD4+ and CD8+ T cell populations in blood had undergone clonal expansion by week 6 at 0.1 to 3.0 mg/kg. Averaged across samples, CD8+ T cells carried more expanded clones than CD4+ did.

Assay used: immunoSEQ multiplex PCR; TCRdb lists only in-frame clones, some missing. The repertoire holds approximately 50,000 clones, with more than 85% as singletons. This clone occurred once. As yet, its antigen is unknown. The CDR3 spans 14 residues. V was trimmed by 4 bases and J by 1 base, leaving 11 bases between them. The germline gives CDR1 LNHDA, CDR2 SQIVND (reference sequence). The sequenced sample was CD4+ or CD8+ T cells sorted from blood, obtained in a trial of the OX40 agonist ivuxolimab. The TCR originated in an adult with an advanced solid tumor such as melanoma, head and neck, liver or kidney cancer. This chain links TRBV19 with TRBJ2-7; D remains ambiguous. The CDR3 protein is CASSTTTQSYEQYF. The CDR3 region has the DNA TGTGCCAGTAGTACTACGACACAATCCTACGAGCAGTACTTC.